The entry that follows covers one T cell receptor (beta chain) sequence. Its antigen is currently unknown. The source of the sample is a study of cytomegalovirus exposure and HLA in healthy donors. PCR used 60 Vbeta primers and 13 Jbeta primers. In the source study's methods: Among the unique TCR beta chains that a later analysis counted, about 81 million in all, about 11 million were shared. Sequencing used immunoSEQ multiplex PCR; TCRdb keeps in-frame clones, though not all of them. V and J calls and clone size are those listed in that table; D and trimming were worked out from the DNA. Here the sample spans 170,000 or so clones, roughly four fifths being singletons. Study-wide results and caveats: The study designated roughly 150 TCR beta chains cytomegalovirus-associated. The dataset shows that most TCR sequences were rare, while some public TCRs occurred in many donors.

Germline V gives CDR1 SGHRS, CDR2 YFSETQ. This CDR3 is built from 15 residues. The ends lost 3 bases at V and 4 bases at J; junction bases unmatched: 7. This TCR derives from a man in his fifties in good health and CMV-seronegative. Sequencing input: PBMCs. The chain employs TRBV5-1 and TRBJ2-3; 8 bases align to TRBD2. For the CDR3, the DNA is TGCGCCAGCAGCTCGACTAGCGAAATGGCAGATACGCAGTATTTT. It encodes CASSSTSEMADTQYF.